These 4 T cell receptor beta chains were all obtained from the same sample, sequenced in a study of breast tumors, draining lymph nodes, adjacent tissues. The lymph nodes were axillary draining lymph nodes from breast cancer patients. TCRdb re-called the multiplex PCR reads with MiXCR, one entry per CDR3 protein. The data contain 150,000 to 250,000 distinct CDR3 sequences, approximately 31% of them seen just once; the ten biggest clones take up around 4.4%. Sequencing was done on a sample of axillary lymph node tissue. The receptors come from a female donor with breast cancer. Some clones in this sample may be carry-over from other donors' samples.

This clonotype showed up many times. The CDR3 loop is CASSGTVKGNTIYF. DNA for the CDR3: TGTGCCAGCAGTGGGACAGTAAAAGGAAACACCATATATTTT. The rearrangement links TRBV2 to TRBJ1-3; a weak D match, TRBD1 (6 bases). The germline V gene has CDR1 SNHLY and CDR2 FYNNEI. V lost 4 bases and J lost 4, with 11 bases in between. The CDR3 has 14 amino acids.

For this clonotype: A much larger clone lies a single base off, so this may be a read error. The J gene is TRBJ1-6, the V gene TRBV14; D is uncertain. The germline CDR1 and CDR2 sequences are SGHDN and FVKESK. The CDR3 consists of 15 residues. This CDR3 is CASSQQTTRNSPPHF. CDR3 DNA sequence: TGTGCCAGCAGTCAACAAACGACAAGAAATTCACCCCCCCACTTT.

The CDR3 coding sequence is TGTGCCAGCAGGCGGGGAAGGTTATCCTACGAGCAGTACGTC. Translating gives CASRRGRLSYEQYV. J is TRBJ2-7 and V is TRBV6-5, with D perhaps matching TRBD2 (6 bases). V was clipped by 6 bases and J by 1 base, with 13 bases between them. Looked up from germline, CDR1 is MNHEY and CDR2 is SVGAGI. This CDR3 comprises 14 residues.

In this sample, this clonotype turned up many times. The chain joins TRBV15 to TRBJ2-2; no definite D call. This CDR3 comprises 15 residues. In germline, CDR1 is LNHNV, CDR2 YYDKDF (reference sequence). Trimming stripped 0 bases from V and 5 bases from J, with 10 bases between. CDR3 protein: CATSRDRDTTGELFF. The CDR3 nucleotides are TGTGCCACCAGCAGAGATCGCGATACAACCGGGGAGCTGTTTTTT.